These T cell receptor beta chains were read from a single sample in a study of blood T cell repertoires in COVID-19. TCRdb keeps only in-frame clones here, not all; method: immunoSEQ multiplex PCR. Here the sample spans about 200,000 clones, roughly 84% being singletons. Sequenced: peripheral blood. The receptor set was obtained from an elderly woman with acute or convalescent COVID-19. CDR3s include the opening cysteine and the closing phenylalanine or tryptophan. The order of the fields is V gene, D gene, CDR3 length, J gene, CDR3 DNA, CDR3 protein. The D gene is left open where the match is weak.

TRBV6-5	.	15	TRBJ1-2	TGTGCCAGCAGTCTACAGGCAGGGAATAACTATGGCTACACCTTC	CASSLQAGNNYGYTF
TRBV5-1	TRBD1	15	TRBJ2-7	TGCGCCAGCAGCCCTCGACAGGGGATCACGGGCGAGCAGTACTTC	CASSPRQGITGEQYF
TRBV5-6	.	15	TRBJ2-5	TGTGCCAGCAGCGAAGCCATAGGGGCAGAAGAGACCCAGTACTTC	CASSEAIGAEETQYF
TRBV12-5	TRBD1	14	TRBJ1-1	TGTGCTAGTGGTTGGTCGGGACAGGGAGGAAAAGCTTTCTTT	CASGWSGQGGKAFF
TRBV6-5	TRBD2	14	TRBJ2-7	TGTGCCAGCGCGACTCTAGCGGGTTCCTACGAGCAGTACTTC	CASATLAGSYEQYF
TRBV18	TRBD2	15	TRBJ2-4	TGTGCCAGCTCATCATCTAGCGGGAGAAGGGACATTCAGTACTTC	CASSSSSGRRDIQYF
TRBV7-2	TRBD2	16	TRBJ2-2	TGTGCCAGCAGCACTAGGACTAGCGGTAACACCGGGGAGCTGTTTTTT	CASSTRTSGNTGELFF
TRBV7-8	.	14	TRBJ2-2	TGTGCCAGCAGACTTAGCGGTTACACCGGGGAGCTGTTTTTT	CASRLSGYTGELFF
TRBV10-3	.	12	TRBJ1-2	TGTGCCATCAATCAAGGGGATCATGGCTACACCTTC	CAINQGDHGYTF
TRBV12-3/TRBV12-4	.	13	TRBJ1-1	TGTGCCAGCAGGACTCTTCCTAGGGGGGAAGCTTTCTTT	CASRTLPRGEAFF
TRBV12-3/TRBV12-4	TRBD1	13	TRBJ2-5	TGTGCCAGCAGCTCCCCGGGACAGAAGACCCAGTACTTC	CASSSPGQKTQYF
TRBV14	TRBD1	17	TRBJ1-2	TGTGCCAGCAGCCAAATAGGCCAGGGGGCTCCTCCTTATGGCTACACCTTC	CASSQIGQGAPPYGYTF
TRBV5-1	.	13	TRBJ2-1	TGCGCCAGCAGACTGGACAGCTACAATGAGCAGTTCTTC	CASRLDSYNEQFF
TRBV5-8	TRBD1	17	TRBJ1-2	TGTGCCAGCAGCTTGGACAGGGGAACACAAATCAGATATGGCTACACCTTC	CASSLDRGTQIRYGYTF
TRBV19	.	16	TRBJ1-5	TGTGCCAGTAGTCCCCGCTTGGGGGCGGGCAATCAGCCCCAGCATTTT	CASSPRLGAGNQPQHF
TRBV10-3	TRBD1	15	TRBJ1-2	TGTGCCATCAGTGAGACAAGACAGGGATCAGAGGGCTACACCTTC	CAISETRQGSEGYTF